This T cell receptor (beta chain) was identified during a study of molecular identifiers for immune sequencing clone quantification. Sorted naive CD8 T cells were those defined as CD8+CD4-CCR7+CD45RA+. The CDR3 has 12 residues. Per the germline V gene, CDR1 is WSHSY and CDR2 is SAAADI. The V and J ends lost 7 bases and 9 bases, in that order; junction bases with no gene match: 6. In its sample, this clonotype was seen many times. TCRdb passed the PCR reads through MiXCR, listing each CDR3 protein once. The sample lists about 640,000 distinct CDR3 sequences, 15% to 20% seen once, with roughly 0.83% in the top ten.

The sequenced sample consisted of naive CD8+ T cells from blood, with Jurkat cell RNA spiked in. The subset: FACS-sorted CD8+CD4-CCR7+CD45RA+ naive T cells. This sequence was found in a human donor in good health. Some libraries in this study had Jurkat cell RNA spiked in. V usage is TRBV10-2 and J usage is TRBJ2-1; 7 nucleotides agree with TRBD2. The CDR3, as DNA: TGCGCCAGCAAGGAGCGGGGCGGTGAGCAGTTCTTC. Encoded protein: CASKERGGEQFF.